Each of the 23 T cell receptor beta chains below was sequenced from the same sample in a study of CD8+CD57+ T cells in acquired aplastic anemia. Using genomic DNA as the template, TCR beta VDJ and CDR3 profiling was carried out. TCRdb itself ran the reads through MiXCR, one entry per CDR3 protein. This repertoire shows just over 40,000 distinct CDR3 sequences, approximately 63% found once; its top ten account for 59%. Patients selected for sequencing had displayed CD8+CD57+ cell expansion by flow cytometry. Sample: sorted CD4+, CD8+, or CD8+CD57+ T cells (not recorded which) from PBMCs. All receptors come from a human donor with aplastic anemia.

The CDR3 loop reads CASSVEDTYGYTF. Here the CDR3 DNA reads TGTGCCAGCAGCGTAGAGGACACCTATGGCTACACCTTC. V is TRBV9 and J is TRBJ1-2, with a possible D match to TRBD1 (5 bases). There are 13 residues in the CDR3. Germline V lookup: CDR1 SGDLS, CDR2 YYNGEE. The ends were cut back, 0 bases at V and 4 bases at J, with 7 bases in the middle.

Here the CDR3 reads CASSEPTGLEGVARPYEQYF. For the CDR3, the DNA is TGCGCCAGCAGTGAGCCGACAGGGCTGGAAGGTGTAGCCAGGCCCTACGAGCAGTACTTC. The rearrangement uses TRBV10-2 and TRBJ2-7, with 7 bases matching TRBD1. Per the germline V gene, CDR1 is WSHSY and CDR2 is SAAADI. V shed 2 bases and J 2 bases; nucleotides not matched to a gene: 21. CDR3 length equals 20 residues.

The chain joins TRBV7-9 to TRBJ1-5, with D unclear. Germline V lookup: CDR1 SEHNR, CDR2 FQNEAQ (reference sequence). The CDR3 totals 9 residues. The CDR3 sequence is CALDLPQHF. CDR3 bases: TGTGCGCTGGATCTGCCCCAGCATTTT.

The J gene is TRBJ1-6, the V gene TRBV25-1; D unclear. Germline V CDR1 and CDR2: MGHDK, SYGVNS. CDR3 length equals 13 residues. Trimming shortened V by 4 bases and J by 1 base, and 2 bases separated the two germline ends. The CDR3 DNA reads TGTGCCAGCAGTGGGTCCTATAATTCACCCCTCCACTTT. This codes for CASSGSYNSPLHF.

This clonotype came up a few times. The chain couples TRBV20-1 to TRBJ2-7; no definite D call. Germline lookup yields CDR1 DFQATT and CDR2 SNEGSKA (reference sequence). The CDR3 sequence is 12 residues long. V lost 1 base and J 1 base, leaving 5 bases between the germline ends. Written as DNA, the CDR3 is TGCAGTGCTAGAGGTTCATCCTACGAGCAGTACTTC. As protein: CSARGSSYEQYF.

This chain uses TRBV2 with TRBJ2-7, with 10 bases fitting TRBD1. Germline trimming cut 7 bases from V and 2 bases from J; bases unmatched to any gene: 5. The germline V gene has CDR1 SNHLY and CDR2 FYNNEI. The CDR3 runs 14 residues. CDR3 sequence (DNA): TGTGCCAGCAAACCCGGGACAGGGGCCTACGAGCAGTACTTC. It codes for CASKPGTGAYEQYF.

This chain links TRBV25-1 with TRBJ2-7; maybe TRBD1 (5 bases). V was clipped by 6 bases and J by 7 bases, with 19 bases between them. The CDR3 is 14 amino acids. Germline CDR1 is MGHDK and CDR2 is SYGVNS. The CDR3 coding sequence is TGTGCCAGCAGCGACAGTGGATCTCATTCGGAGCAGTACTTC. Amino acids: CASSDSGSHSEQYF.

This clonotype was counted only a few times. This may stem from a read error, because a much larger clone lies one nucleotide away. The chain combines TRBV20-1 with TRBJ2-5; the D call may be TRBD1 or TRBD2 (5 bases each). CDR1 DFQATT and CDR2 SNEGSKA come from the germline V gene (reference sequence). The CDR3 sequence is 14 residues long. The CDR3 loop is CSAGDFGGSGTQYF. The DNA for the CDR3 is TGCAGTGCTGGAGATTTTGGGGGATCGGGGACCCAGTACTTC.

The CDR3 DNA is TGTGCCACCAGCATCGGACAGGGTGGGTACGAGCAGTACTTC. It translates to CATSIGQGGYEQYF. This sequence joins TRBV15 and TRBJ2-7; 8 nucleotides align to TRBD1. Germline lookup yields CDR1 LNHNV and CDR2 YYDKDF (reference sequence). The CDR3 has 14 residues. V lost 4 bases to trimming and J lost 4 bases; unmatched junction nucleotides: 6.

Ten or more counts support this clonotype. The chain uses TRBV11-1 and TRBJ2-3; tentative D call: TRBD1 (6 bases). From germline, CDR1 is SGHAT and CDR2 FQDESV (reference sequence). V lost 5 bases and J 0 bases, leaving 15 bases between the germline ends. The CDR3 runs 16 residues. CDR3 in DNA: TGTGCCAGCAGCACAAGGGGGAGCCTTAGCACAGATACGCAGTATTTT. It codes for CASSTRGSLSTDTQYF. The full variable domain, rest sourced from reference TRBV11-1 and TRBJ2-3, is EAEVAQSPRYKITEKSQAVAFWCDPISGHATLYWYRQILGQGPELLVQFQDESVVDDSQLPKDRFSAERLKGVDSTLKIQPAELGDSAMYLCASSTRGSLSTDTQYFGPGTRLTVL.

In the case of this clonotype: The germline gene is not matched at one end of the junction; a read error may be the cause. The chain uses TRBV24-1 and TRBJ2-7; D not certain. CDR3 size: 12 residues. The germline gives CDR1 KGHDR, CDR2 SFDVKD. CDR3 sequence (DNA): TGTGCCACCAGTGAAGGCATCGCGGAATGGTTCTTC. Amino acids: CATSEGIAEWFF.

The V gene is TRBV20-1, the J gene TRBJ2-3; D ambiguous. Per the germline V gene, CDR1 is DFQATT and CDR2 is SNEGSKA (reference sequence). The CDR3 is made up of 15 amino acids. V lost 0 bases, J lost 0 bases, and 10 bases lay in between. The CDR3 here is CSARDSRQSTDTQYF. The CDR3 nucleotides are TGCAGTGCTAGAGATTCGCGGCAGAGCACAGATACGCAGTATTTT.

The chain has TRBV7-9 and TRBJ2-3; unclear D gene. The V and J ends lost 5 bases and 6 bases respectively, with 9 bases between them. Germline assignment: CDR1 SEHNR and CDR2 FQNEAQ (reference sequence). This CDR3 is built from 12 residues. The CDR3 DNA is TGTGCCAGCAGCCCCCTAGGGGATACGCAGTATTTT. It encodes CASSPLGDTQYF. The variable domain in full, with the rest retrieved from reference TRBV7-9 and TRBJ2-3, is DTGVSQNPRHKITKRGQNVTFRCDPISEHNRLYWYRQTLGQGPEFLTYFQNEAQLEKSRLLSDRFSAERPKGSFSTLEIQRTEQGDSAMYLCASSPLGDTQYFGPGTRLTVL.

Points on this clonotype: Compared with germline, one end of the junction differs, possibly owing to a read error. The V and J genes are TRBV11-1 and TRBJ2-3; 12 positions match TRBD1. Germline values: CDR1 SGHAT, CDR2 FQDESV (reference sequence). The length of the CDR3 is 15 residues. For the CDR3, the DNA is TGTGCCAGCAGCACCGGGACAGGGGGCACGTATACGCAGTATTTC. As protein: CASSTGTGGTYTQYF.

This clonotype was recorded many times. The rearrangement uses TRBV5-8 and TRBJ1-1; maybe TRBD1 (5 bases). V lost 0 bases, J lost 0 bases, and 9 bases lay in between. Germline lookup yields CDR1 SGHTS and CDR2 YDEGEE. This CDR3 has 15 residues. Here the CDR3 reads CASSLDGGMNTEAFF. The CDR3 bases are TGTGCCAGCAGCTTGGACGGGGGGATGAACACTGAAGCTTTCTTT.

The V and J genes are TRBV19 and TRBJ2-5, with D perhaps TRBD2 (5 bases). The V and J ends lost 7 bases and 5 bases respectively, with 14 bases between them. The CDR3 runs to 13 residues. In germline, CDR1 is LNHDA, CDR2 SQIVND (reference sequence). The CDR3 loop reads CASTQDGGETQYF. Here the CDR3 DNA reads TGTGCCAGTACCCAGGATGGCGGGGAGACCCAGTACTTC.

The V call is TRBV25-1, the J call TRBJ2-7; TRBD1 or TRBD2 may be the D gene (5 bases each). This CDR3 is built from 15 residues. Germline values: CDR1 MGHDK, CDR2 SYGVNS. Trimming took off 3 bases at V and 2 bases at J, with 14 bases between the two ends. In nucleotides, the CDR3 is TGTGCCAGCAGTGACAGGGTCGGGGAGACCTACGAGCAGTACTTC. Translating it yields CASSDRVGETYEQYF.

This clonotype was found many times. The chain is built from TRBV4-1 and TRBJ2-5; D perhaps matches TRBD2 (6 bases). The CDR3 runs 14 residues. Trimming removed 0 bases at V and 2 bases at J, with 7 bases between. CDR1 and CDR2 (germline): MGHRA, YSYEKL. The CDR3 reads CASSQEGTQETQYF. The CDR3 DNA follows: TGCGCCAGCAGCCAAGAGGGGACTCAAGAGACCCAGTACTTC.

Ten or more counts support this clonotype. The chain has TRBV19 and TRBJ1-2, with D perhaps matching TRBD1 (5 bases). Trimming removed 7 bases from V and 8 bases from J, with 14 bases in between. The CDR3 is 12 amino acids. CDR1 is LNHDA and CDR2 is SQIVND in the germline V gene (reference sequence). CDR3 bases: TGTGCCAGTAAGTGGGAGGGGATCGGCTACACCTTC. This sequence encodes CASKWEGIGYTF.

The chain joins TRBV10-2 to TRBJ1-2; D is perhaps TRBD1 (5 bases). Trimming left V 6 bases short and J 8 bases short, with 19 bases between. In germline, CDR1 is WSHSY, CDR2 SAAADI. The CDR3 has 14 residues. The chain's CDR3 is CASSLADGGWGYTF. The CDR3 DNA reads TGCGCCAGCAGCCTTGCTGACGGGGGTTGGGGCTACACCTTC.

The gene calls are TRBV29-1 and TRBJ2-5, with 11 bases that match TRBD1. There are 14 residues in the CDR3. The ends lost 3 bases at V and 4 bases at J; junction bases unmatched: 4. Looked up from germline, CDR1 is SQVTM and CDR2 is ANQGSEA. CDR3 nucleotides: TGCAGCGTTGACGGACAGGGGGCCTCAGAGACCCAGTACTTC. It encodes CSVDGQGASETQYF.

The V gene is TRBV7-2, the J gene TRBJ1-6; TRBD1 might be the D (5 bases). The V end was cut by 7 bases, the J end by 10 bases, with 17 bases between. Germline lookup yields CDR1 SGHTA and CDR2 FQGNSA. The CDR3 covers 14 residues. Written as DNA, the CDR3 is TGTGCCAGCACCGTTGGGCAGGGAGAATCACCCCTCCACTTT. This codes for CASTVGQGESPLHF.

This clonotype has only a few counts. The rearrangement joins TRBV2 to TRBJ1-1; D unresolved. Trimming left V 1 base short and J 1 base short, with 7 bases between. The CDR3 has 14 amino acids. Germline lookup yields CDR1 SNHLY and CDR2 FYNNEI. CDR3 DNA sequence: TGTGCCAGCAGTGAAGACAGACCGAACACTGAAGCTTTCTTT. Amino acid sequence: CASSEDRPNTEAFF.